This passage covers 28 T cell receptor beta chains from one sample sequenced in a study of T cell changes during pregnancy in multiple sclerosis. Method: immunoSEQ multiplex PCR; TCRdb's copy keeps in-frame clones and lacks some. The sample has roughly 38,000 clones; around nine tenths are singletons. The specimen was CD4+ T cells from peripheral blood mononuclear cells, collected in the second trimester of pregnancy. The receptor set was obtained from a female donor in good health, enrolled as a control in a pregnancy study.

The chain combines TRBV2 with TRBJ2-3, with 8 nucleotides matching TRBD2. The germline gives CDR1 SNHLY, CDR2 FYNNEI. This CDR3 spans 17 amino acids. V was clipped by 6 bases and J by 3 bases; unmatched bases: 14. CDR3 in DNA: TGTGCCAGCAGGGGACTTCCGGGGGGGGAAGTTACAGATACGCAGTATTTT. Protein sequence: CASRGLPGGEVTDTQYF.

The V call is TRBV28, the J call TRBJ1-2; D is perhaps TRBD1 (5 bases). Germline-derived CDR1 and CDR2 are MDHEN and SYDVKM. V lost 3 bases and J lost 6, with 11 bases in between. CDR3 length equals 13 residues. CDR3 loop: CASSFGGINGYTF. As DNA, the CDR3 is TGTGCCAGCAGTTTCGGGGGGATTAATGGCTACACCTTC.

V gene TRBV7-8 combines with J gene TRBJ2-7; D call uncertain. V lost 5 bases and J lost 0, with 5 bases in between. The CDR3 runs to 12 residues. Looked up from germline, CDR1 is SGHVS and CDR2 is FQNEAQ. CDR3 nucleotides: TGTGCCAGCAGCCAGGACTCCTACGAGCAGTACTTC. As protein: CASSQDSYEQYF.

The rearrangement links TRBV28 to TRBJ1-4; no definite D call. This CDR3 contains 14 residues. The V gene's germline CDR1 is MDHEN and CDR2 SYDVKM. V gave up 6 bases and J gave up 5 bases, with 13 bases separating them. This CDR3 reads CASRSGGGNEKLFF. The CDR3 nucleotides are TGTGCCAGCAGATCTGGAGGTGGCAATGAAAAACTGTTTTTT.

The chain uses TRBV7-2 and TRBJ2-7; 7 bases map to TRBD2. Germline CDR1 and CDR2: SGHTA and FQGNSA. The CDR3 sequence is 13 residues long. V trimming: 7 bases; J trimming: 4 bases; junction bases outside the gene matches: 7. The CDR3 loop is CASKSGETYEQYF. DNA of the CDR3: TGTGCCAGCAAGAGCGGGGAAACTTACGAGCAGTACTTC.

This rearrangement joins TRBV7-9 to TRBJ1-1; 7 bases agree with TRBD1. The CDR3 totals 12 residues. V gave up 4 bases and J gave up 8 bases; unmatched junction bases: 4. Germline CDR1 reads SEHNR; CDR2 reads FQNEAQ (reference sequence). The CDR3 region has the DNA TGTGCCAGCAGCTCTCAGGGGGGAGAAGCTTTCTTT. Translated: CASSSQGGEAFF.

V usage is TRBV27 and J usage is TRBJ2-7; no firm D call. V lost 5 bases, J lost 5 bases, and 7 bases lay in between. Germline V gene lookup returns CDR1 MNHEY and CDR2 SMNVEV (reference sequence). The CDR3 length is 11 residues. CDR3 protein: CASSDWNEQYF. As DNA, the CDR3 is TGTGCCAGCAGTGACTGGAACGAGCAGTACTTC.

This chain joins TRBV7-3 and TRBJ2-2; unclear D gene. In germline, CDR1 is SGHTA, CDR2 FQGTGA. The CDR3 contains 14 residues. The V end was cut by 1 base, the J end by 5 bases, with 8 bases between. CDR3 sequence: CASSLNGLTGELFF. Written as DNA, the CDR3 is TGTGCCAGCAGCTTAAACGGGTTAACCGGGGAGCTGTTTTTT.

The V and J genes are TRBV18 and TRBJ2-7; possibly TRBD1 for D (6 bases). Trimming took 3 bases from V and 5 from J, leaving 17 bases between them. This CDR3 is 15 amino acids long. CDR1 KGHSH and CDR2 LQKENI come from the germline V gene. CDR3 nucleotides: TGTGCCAGCTCACCCCGTAAGGGGGAAAAAAACGAGCAGTACTTC. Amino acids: CASSPRKGEKNEQYF.

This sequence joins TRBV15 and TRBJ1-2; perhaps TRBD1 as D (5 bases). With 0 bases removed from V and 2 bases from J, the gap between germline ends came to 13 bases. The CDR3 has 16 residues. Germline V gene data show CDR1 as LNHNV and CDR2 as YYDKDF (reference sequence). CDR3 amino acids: CATSRDLTTGNYGYTF. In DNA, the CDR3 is TGTGCCACCAGCAGAGATTTAACCACAGGAAACTATGGCTACACCTTC.

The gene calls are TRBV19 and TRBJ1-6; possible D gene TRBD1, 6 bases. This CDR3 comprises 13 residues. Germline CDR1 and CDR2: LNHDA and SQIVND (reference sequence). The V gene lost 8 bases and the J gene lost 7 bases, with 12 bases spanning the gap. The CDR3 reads CASRGGFNSPLHF. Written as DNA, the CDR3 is TGTGCCAGTCGAGGGGGATTCAATTCACCCCTCCACTTT.

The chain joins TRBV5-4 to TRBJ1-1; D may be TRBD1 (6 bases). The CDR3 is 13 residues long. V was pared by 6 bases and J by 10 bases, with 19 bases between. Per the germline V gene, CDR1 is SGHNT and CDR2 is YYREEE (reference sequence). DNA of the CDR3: TGTGCCAGCAACATACAGGGAGCCCTTTCAGCTTTCTTT. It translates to CASNIQGALSAFF.

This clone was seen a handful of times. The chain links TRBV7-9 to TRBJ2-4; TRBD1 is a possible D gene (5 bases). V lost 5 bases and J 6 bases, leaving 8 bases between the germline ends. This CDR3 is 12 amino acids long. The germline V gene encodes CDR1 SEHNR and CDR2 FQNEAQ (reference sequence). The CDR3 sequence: CASSATGNIQYF. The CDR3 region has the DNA TGTGCCAGCAGCGCCACAGGAAACATTCAGTACTTC.

The CDR3 loop is CASSLASGVRETQYF. The CDR3 coding sequence is TGTGCCAGCAGCTTGGCCAGCGGGGTGAGGGAGACCCAGTACTTC. The chain employs TRBV5-4 and TRBJ2-5; 7 bases are a match to TRBD2. Germline trimming cut 0 bases from V and 5 bases from J; bases unmatched to any gene: 7. Germline CDR1 and CDR2: SGHNT and YYREEE (reference sequence). The CDR3 is made up of 15 amino acids.

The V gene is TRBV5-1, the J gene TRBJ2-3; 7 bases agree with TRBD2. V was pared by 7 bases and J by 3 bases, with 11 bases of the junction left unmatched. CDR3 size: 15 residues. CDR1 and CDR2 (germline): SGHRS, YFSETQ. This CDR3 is CASGSMGGRTDTQYF. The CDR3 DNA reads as TGCGCCAGCGGCTCTATGGGGGGGAGGACAGATACGCAGTATTTT.

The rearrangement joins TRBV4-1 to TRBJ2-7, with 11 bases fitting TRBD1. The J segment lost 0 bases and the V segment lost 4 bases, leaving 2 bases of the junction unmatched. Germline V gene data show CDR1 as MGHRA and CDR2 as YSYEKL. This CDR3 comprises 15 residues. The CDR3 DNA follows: TGCGCCAGCAGCCTTGGGACAGGGGGCTCCTACGAGCAGTACTTC. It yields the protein CASSLGTGGSYEQYF.

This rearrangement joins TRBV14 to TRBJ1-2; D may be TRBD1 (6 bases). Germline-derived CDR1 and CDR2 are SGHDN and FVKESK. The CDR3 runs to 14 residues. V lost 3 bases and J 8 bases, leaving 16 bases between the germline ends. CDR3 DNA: TGTGCCAGCAGCCATCAAAGGACAGTTGGCGGCTACACCTTC. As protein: CASSHQRTVGGYTF.

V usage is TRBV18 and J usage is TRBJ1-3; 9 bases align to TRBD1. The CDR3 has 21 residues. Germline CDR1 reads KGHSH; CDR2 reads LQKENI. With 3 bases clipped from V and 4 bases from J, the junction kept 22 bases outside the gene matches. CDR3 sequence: CASSPPKTVEGQGLPGNTIYF. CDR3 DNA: TGTGCCAGCTCACCCCCGAAGACCGTCGAGGGACAGGGTTTGCCCGGAAACACCATATATTTT.

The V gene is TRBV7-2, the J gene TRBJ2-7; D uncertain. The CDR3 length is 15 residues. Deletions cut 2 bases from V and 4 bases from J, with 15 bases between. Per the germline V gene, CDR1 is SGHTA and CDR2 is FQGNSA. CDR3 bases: TGTGCCAGCAGCTTACTTCCGACTCTTGGGTACGAGCAGTACTTC. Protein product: CASSLLPTLGYEQYF.

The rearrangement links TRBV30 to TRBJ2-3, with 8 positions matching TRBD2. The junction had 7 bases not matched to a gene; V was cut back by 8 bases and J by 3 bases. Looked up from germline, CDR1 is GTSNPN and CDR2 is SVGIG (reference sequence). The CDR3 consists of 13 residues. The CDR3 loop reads CARGTSGTDTQYF. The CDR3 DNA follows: TGTGCCCGCGGGACTAGTGGGACAGATACGCAGTATTTT.

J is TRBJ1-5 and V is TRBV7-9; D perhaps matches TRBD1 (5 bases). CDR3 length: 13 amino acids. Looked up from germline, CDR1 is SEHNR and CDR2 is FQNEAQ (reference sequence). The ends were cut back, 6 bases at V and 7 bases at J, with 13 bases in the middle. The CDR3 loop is CASSAGVSQPQHF. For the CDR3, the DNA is TGTGCCAGCAGTGCGGGGGTCTCACAGCCCCAGCATTTT.

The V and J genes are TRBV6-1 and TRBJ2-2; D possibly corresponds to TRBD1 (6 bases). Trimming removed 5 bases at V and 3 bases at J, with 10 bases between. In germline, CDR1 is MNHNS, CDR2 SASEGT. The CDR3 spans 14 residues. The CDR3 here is CASSNNRDTGELFF. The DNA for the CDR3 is TGTGCCAGCAGTAATAACAGGGACACCGGGGAGCTGTTTTTT.

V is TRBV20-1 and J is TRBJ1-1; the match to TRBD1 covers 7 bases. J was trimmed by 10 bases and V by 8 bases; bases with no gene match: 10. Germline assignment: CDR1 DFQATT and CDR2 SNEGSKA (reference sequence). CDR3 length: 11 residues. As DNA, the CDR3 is TGCAGTCACCTCAGGGGGGAAGGAGCTTTCTTT. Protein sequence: CSHLRGEGAFF.

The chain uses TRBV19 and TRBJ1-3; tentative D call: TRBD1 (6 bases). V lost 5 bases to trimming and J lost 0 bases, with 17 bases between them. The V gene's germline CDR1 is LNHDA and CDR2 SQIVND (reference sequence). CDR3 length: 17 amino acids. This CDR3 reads CASSSSGGRYSGNTIYF. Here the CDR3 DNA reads TGTGCCAGTAGTTCCTCTGGGGGCCGCTACTCTGGAAACACCATATATTTT.

CDR3 coding DNA: TGCGCCAGCAGCTTGGGTCAGGGACAGGGTGTGTCCTTAAGGTCCTACGAGCAGTACTTC. Its protein is CASSLGQGQGVSLRSYEQYF. The J gene is TRBJ2-7, the V gene TRBV5-1, with 9 bases fitting TRBD1. The germline V gene encodes CDR1 SGHRS and CDR2 YFSETQ. The CDR3 sequence is 20 residues long. The V and J ends lost 0 bases and 1 base, in that order; junction bases with no gene match: 17.

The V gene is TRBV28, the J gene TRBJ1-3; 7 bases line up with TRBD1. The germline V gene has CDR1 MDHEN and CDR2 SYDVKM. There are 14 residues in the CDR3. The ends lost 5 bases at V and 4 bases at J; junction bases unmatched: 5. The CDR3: CASSPGRGGNTIYF. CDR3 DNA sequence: TGTGCCAGCAGTCCCGGCAGGGGGGGAAACACCATATATTTT.

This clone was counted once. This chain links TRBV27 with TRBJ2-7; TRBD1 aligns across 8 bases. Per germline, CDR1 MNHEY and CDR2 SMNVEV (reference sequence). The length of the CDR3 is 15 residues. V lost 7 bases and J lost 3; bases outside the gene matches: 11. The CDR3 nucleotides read TGTGCCAGCACCCCGACAGGGGCGAACGTCTACGAGCAGTACTTC. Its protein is CASTPTGANVYEQYF.

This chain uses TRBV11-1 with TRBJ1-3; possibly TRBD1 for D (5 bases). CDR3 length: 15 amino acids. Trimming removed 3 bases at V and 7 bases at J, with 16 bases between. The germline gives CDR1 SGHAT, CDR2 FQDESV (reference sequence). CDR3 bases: TGTGCCAGCAGCTTCCACAGGCCCGATCGGAACACCATATATTTT. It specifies CASSFHRPDRNTIYF.